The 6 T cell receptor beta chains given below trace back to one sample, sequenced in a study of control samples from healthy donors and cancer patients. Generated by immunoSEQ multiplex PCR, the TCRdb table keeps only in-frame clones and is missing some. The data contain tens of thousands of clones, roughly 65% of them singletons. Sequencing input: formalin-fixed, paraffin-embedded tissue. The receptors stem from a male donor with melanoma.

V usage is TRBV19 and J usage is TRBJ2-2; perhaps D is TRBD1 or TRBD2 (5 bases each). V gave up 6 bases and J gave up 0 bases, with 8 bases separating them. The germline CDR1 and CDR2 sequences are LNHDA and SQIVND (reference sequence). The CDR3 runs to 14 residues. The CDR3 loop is CASSGTPNTGELFF. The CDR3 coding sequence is TGTGCCAGTAGCGGGACCCCGAACACCGGGGAGCTGTTTTTT.

The CDR3 DNA follows: TGTGCCAGCTCACCCGGGACAGCCGAAGCTTTCTTT. Translation gives CASSPGTAEAFF. The chain is built from TRBV18 and TRBJ1-1; 7 bases are a match to TRBD1. CDR1 is KGHSH and CDR2 is LQKENI in the germline V gene. Trimming cost V 3 bases and J 8 bases; bases outside gene matches: 3. This CDR3 is built from 12 residues.

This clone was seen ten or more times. The CDR3 sequence: CASSFGGDVVETQYF. The CDR3 bases are TGTGCCAGCAGTTTTGGGGGGGACGTAGTAGAGACCCAGTACTTC. The V call is TRBV28, the J call TRBJ2-5; 7 bases fit TRBD2. Germline CDR1 and CDR2: MDHEN and SYDVKM. The V segment lost 3 bases and the J segment 4 bases; nucleotides outside the gene matches: 8. The CDR3 is 15 residues long.

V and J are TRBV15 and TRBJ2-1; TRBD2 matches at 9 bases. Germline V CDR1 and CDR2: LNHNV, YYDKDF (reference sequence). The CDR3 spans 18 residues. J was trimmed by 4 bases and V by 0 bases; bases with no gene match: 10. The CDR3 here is CATSRDQVAGAVYNEQFF. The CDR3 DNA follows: TGTGCCACCAGCAGAGATCAAGTAGCGGGAGCAGTTTACAATGAGCAGTTCTTC. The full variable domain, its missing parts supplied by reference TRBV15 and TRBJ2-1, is DAMVIQNPRYQVTQFGKPVTLSCSQTLNHNVMYWYQQKSSQAPKLLFHYYDKDFNNEADTPDNFQSRRPNTSFCFLDIRSPGLGDTAMYLCATSRDQVAGAVYNEQFFGPGTRLTVL.

The CDR3 DNA reads as TGTGCCAGCTCACCTTCCGGGGTGAACACTGAAGCTTTCTTT. Amino acid sequence: CASSPSGVNTEAFF. V gene TRBV18 combines with J gene TRBJ1-1, with D uncertain. Trimming left V 3 bases short and J 0 bases short, with 8 bases between. CDR1 KGHSH and CDR2 LQKENI come from the germline V gene. The CDR3 spans 14 residues.

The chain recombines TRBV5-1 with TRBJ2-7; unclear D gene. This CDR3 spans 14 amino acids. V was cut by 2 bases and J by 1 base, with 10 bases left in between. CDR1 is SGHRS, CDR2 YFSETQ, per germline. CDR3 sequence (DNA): TGCGCCAGCAGCTTATCGACTGAATCCTACGAGCAGTACTTC. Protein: CASSLSTESYEQYF.